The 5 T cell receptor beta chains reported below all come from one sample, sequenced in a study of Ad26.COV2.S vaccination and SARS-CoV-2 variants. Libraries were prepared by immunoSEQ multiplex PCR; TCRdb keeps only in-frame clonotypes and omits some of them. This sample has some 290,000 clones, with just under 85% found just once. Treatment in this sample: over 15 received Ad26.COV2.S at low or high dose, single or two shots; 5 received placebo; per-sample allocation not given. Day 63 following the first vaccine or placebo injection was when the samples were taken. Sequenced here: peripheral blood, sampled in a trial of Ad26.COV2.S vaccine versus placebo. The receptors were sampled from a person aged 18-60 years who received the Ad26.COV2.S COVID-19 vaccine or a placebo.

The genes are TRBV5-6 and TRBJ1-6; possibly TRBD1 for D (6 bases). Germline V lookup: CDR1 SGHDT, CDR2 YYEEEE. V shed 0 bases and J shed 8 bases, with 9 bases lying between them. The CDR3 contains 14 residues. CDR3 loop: CASSLDTGHSPLHF. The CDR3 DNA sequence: TGTGCCAGCAGCTTGGATACAGGGCATTCACCCCTCCACTTT.

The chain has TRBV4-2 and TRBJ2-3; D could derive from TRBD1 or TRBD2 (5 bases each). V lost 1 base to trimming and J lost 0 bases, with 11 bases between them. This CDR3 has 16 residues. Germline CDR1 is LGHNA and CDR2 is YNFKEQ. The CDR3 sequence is CASSQGGPDSTDTQYF. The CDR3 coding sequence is TGTGCCAGCAGCCAAGGGGGACCCGACAGCACAGATACGCAGTATTTT.

The CDR3 loop reads CVMKGGKIDEQFF. The DNA of the CDR3 is TGTGTCATGAAGGGGGGGAAGATCGATGAGCAGTTCTTC. This rearrangement joins TRBV7-5 to TRBJ2-1; the D call TRBD2 from the table was never checked on the DNA. TRBV7-5 is classified as a pseudogene. The CDR3 extends over 13 amino acids.

In DNA, the CDR3 is TGTGCCAGCAGCCAAGCTGTGGCCACTGAAGCTTTCTTT. It translates to CASSQAVATEAFF. The chain joins TRBV4-2 to TRBJ1-1, with D unresolved. V dropped 1 base and J dropped 4 bases, with 7 bases sitting between them. Germline V gene data show CDR1 as LGHNA and CDR2 as YNFKEQ. The CDR3 loop spans 13 amino acids.

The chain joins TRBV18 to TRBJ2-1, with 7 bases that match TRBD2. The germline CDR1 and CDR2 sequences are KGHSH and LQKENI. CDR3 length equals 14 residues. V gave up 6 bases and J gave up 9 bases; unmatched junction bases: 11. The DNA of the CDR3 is TGTGCCAGCTCGACTAGCCGAACTAACGTTGAGCAGTTCTTC. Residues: CASSTSRTNVEQFF. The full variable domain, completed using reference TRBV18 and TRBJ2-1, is NAGVMQNPRHLVRRRGQEARLRCSPMKGHSHVYWYRQLPEEGLKFMVYLQKENIIDESGMPKERFSAEFPKEGPSILRIQQVVRGDSAAYFCASSTSRTNVEQFFGPGTRLTVL.